Listed below are T cell receptor beta chains from one sample, sequenced in a study of cytomegalovirus exposure and HLA in healthy donors. The repertoire was sequenced with immunoSEQ multiplex PCR; TCRdb's copy has only in-frame clones and lacks some. This sample has more than 95,000 clones; approximately 78% occur once, and the top ten carry roughly 6%. Sequenced sample: PBMCs. The origin of the receptors is a woman between 35 and 50 years old in good health and CMV-seronegative. Both conserved end residues are trimmed from each CDR3.

CDR3aa	v_gene	j_gene
SSSPPPVQTNYGYT	TRBV7-9	TRBJ1-2
ASSHRSSGANGLT	TRBV18	TRBJ2-6
ASSLLGTGNHEQY	TRBV27	.
ASSLDNSYEQY	TRBV5-6	TRBJ2-7
ASSAGGIGYEQY	TRBV5-1	TRBJ2-7
ASSVVSGSGSSYNEQF	TRBV9	TRBJ2-1
ASTELGTDTQY	TRBV28	TRBJ2-3
ASSDGRLTINYGYT	TRBV2	TRBJ1-2
ASSLNSGEETQY	TRBV7-9	TRBJ2-5
ASSVGSSGTYEQY	TRBV9	TRBJ2-7
ASSVSLGSGSTDTQY	TRBV9	TRBJ2-3
ASNPLGQGPSYGYT	TRBV27	TRBJ1-2
ASSLGLVNLDANTGELF	TRBV5-8	TRBJ2-2
ASSWASGKGNEQF	TRBV2	TRBJ2-1
ASSLDRVNEKLF	TRBV5-1	TRBJ1-4
ASSLLGSGGDTQY	TRBV28	TRBJ2-3
ASSLATAGGPKETQY	TRBV7-9	TRBJ2-5
ASGLPQGEQF	TRBV28	TRBJ2-1
ASSYIRNEKLF	TRBV6-5	TRBJ1-4
ASSHQTGYGYT	TRBV4-1	TRBJ1-2